This TCR beta chain was profiled in a study of CD8 T cells in ankylosing spondylitis (dated by TCRdb to the late 2010s). As for the study more broadly: T cell receptor beta repertoires were profiled in healthy donors and ankylosing spondylitis patients so that disease-linked TCR variants could be found. The full study cohort was made up of approximately 27 ankylosing spondylitis patients and about a hundred healthy donors. Peripheral blood was sampled, and synovial fluid was additionally collected from ankylosing spondylitis patients. What the authors observed across the whole study: According to the report, matched synovial fluid samples from ankylosing spondylitis patients were significantly enriched for the disease-linked clones. A TCR beta motif made up of about eight highly homologous amino acid variants appeared to be characteristic of blood from ankylosing spondylitis patients. Some motif variants had previously been reported in the synovial fluid and blood of reactive arthritis patients, which suggests shared mechanisms of disease initiation. A CD8+ phenotype was shown by the disease-linked clones, which were found at relatively low frequencies in peripheral blood.

Sequencer: Illumina HiSeq 2500. Quantitative 5'-RACE with molecular barcodes was the method used to prepare the TCR beta libraries. In the authors' own workflow: A new computational method based on a probabilistic model of VDJ rearrangement was used to identify disease-linked TCR variants. TCRdb's own reprocessing of the public reads used fastp at Q25 and MiXCR and kept productive beta chains. Every entry covers one CDR3 protein and lists the most common genes and DNA from its rows. In this record, the V and J calls reflect TCRdb's handling and not the investigators' own analysis. The sample table lists fewer than 550,000 distinct CDR3 sequences, about 5.7% of them with a count of one. Jointly, the top ten make up approximately 4% of the sample. Including cysteine and phenylalanine, the CDR3 has 14 amino acids. Only the CDR3 portion is preserved as DNA: 42 bases, with reading frame beginning at the first base. The V and J ends are trimmed by 3 bases and 3 bases, leaving 8 bases between them. CDR1 and CDR2 are read off the germline V gene as ENHRY and SYGVKD.

Many counts were recorded for this clonotype. Its recognized antigen is unknown. Per-nucleotide qualities are absent, and no much larger clonotype sits a single base away. This clonotype was sampled from a male donor with ankylosing spondylitis. Sequenced sample: blood, either unsorted or a sorted T cell fraction (not recorded which). The sequence links TRBV10-3 to TRBJ2-2, with the D gene uncertain. For the CDR3, the sequence is CAISEGPYTGELFF. The DNA is as follows: TGTGCCATCAGTGAAGGGCCCTACACCGGGGAGCTGTTTTTT.